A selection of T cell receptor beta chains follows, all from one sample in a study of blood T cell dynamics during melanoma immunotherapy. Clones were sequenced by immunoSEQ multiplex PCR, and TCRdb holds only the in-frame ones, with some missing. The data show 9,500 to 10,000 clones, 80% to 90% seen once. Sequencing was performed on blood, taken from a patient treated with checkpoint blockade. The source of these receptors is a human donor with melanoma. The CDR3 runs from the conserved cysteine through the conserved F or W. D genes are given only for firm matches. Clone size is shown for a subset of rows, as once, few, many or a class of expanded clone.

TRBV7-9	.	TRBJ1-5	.	TGTGCCAGCAGCTTAGAGCTTCCCCAGCATTTT	CASSLELPQHF
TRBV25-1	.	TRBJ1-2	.	TGTGCCAGCAGCCAGGTTGGCTATGGCTACACCTTC	CASSQVGYGYTF
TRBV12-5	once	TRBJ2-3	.	TGTGCTAGTGGTTTGGTACACGGGGGTCGCTCAGATACGCAGTATTTT	CASGLVHGGRSDTQYF
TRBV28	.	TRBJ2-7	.	TGTGCCAGCAGTCCTATCCGGCGGGTTACCAGCTCCTACGAGCAGTACTTC	CASSPIRRVTSSYEQYF
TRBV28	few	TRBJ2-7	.	TGTGCCAGCAGTTTAAAAGGGGTAGCCGGGCCTCGCGATTTGCAGTACTTC	CASSLKGVAGPRDLQYF
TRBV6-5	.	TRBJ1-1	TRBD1	TGTGCCAGCAATTCTGCACAGGGGCGGAACACTGAAGCTTTCTTT	CASNSAQGRNTEAFF
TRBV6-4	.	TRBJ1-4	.	TGTGCCAGCAGTCTAAAACGGGGAGGGGGATCAAAACTGTTTTTT	CASSLKRGGGSKLFF
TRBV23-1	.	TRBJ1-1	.	TGCGCCACTTCTCGTAGGTTGAACACTGAAGCTTTCTTT	CATSRRLNTEAFF
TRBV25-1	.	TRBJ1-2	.	TGTGCCAGCAGGAAGGGTATGGGCTACACCTTC	CASRKGMGYTF
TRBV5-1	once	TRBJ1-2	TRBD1	TGCGCCAGCAGCCTTGGGACAGGTTATGGCTACACCTTC	CASSLGTGYGYTF